The present entry profiles one TCR beta chain with its context. Its antigen remains unknown. This sample was taken from a study of cytomegalovirus exposure and HLA in healthy donors. Study-level background: Unique TCR beta sequences numbering 117 million came from some 200 million T cells in an earlier analysis. The Caucasian-associated ancestry cluster contained 81% of the approximately 410 genotyped donors.

Points from the study as a whole: An analysis that was carried out later associated 16,951 TCR beta sequences with HLA alleles at 0.05 false discovery rate. Several of the most significant clusters were apparently associated with common viral pathogens in a later analysis.

The V and J ends lost 6 bases and 4 bases, in that order; junction bases with no gene match: 6. The CDR3 consists of 14 residues. From germline, CDR1 is MNHNS and CDR2 SASEGT. Vbeta (60) and Jbeta (13) primers were used in the PCR. Data came from immunoSEQ multiplex PCR; TCRdb stores just in-frame clones and leaves some out. This sample has roughly 120,000 clones; 75% to 85% occur once, and the top ten carry 3.3%. Sequencing input: PBMCs. This TCR derives from a male donor in good health and CMV-seronegative. The V gene is TRBV6-1, the J gene TRBJ2-3; 8 bases fit TRBD1. The CDR3 nucleotides are TGTGCCAGCAGATACGGACAGGGCTCAGATACGCAGTATTTT. Amino acid sequence: CASRYGQGSDTQYF.